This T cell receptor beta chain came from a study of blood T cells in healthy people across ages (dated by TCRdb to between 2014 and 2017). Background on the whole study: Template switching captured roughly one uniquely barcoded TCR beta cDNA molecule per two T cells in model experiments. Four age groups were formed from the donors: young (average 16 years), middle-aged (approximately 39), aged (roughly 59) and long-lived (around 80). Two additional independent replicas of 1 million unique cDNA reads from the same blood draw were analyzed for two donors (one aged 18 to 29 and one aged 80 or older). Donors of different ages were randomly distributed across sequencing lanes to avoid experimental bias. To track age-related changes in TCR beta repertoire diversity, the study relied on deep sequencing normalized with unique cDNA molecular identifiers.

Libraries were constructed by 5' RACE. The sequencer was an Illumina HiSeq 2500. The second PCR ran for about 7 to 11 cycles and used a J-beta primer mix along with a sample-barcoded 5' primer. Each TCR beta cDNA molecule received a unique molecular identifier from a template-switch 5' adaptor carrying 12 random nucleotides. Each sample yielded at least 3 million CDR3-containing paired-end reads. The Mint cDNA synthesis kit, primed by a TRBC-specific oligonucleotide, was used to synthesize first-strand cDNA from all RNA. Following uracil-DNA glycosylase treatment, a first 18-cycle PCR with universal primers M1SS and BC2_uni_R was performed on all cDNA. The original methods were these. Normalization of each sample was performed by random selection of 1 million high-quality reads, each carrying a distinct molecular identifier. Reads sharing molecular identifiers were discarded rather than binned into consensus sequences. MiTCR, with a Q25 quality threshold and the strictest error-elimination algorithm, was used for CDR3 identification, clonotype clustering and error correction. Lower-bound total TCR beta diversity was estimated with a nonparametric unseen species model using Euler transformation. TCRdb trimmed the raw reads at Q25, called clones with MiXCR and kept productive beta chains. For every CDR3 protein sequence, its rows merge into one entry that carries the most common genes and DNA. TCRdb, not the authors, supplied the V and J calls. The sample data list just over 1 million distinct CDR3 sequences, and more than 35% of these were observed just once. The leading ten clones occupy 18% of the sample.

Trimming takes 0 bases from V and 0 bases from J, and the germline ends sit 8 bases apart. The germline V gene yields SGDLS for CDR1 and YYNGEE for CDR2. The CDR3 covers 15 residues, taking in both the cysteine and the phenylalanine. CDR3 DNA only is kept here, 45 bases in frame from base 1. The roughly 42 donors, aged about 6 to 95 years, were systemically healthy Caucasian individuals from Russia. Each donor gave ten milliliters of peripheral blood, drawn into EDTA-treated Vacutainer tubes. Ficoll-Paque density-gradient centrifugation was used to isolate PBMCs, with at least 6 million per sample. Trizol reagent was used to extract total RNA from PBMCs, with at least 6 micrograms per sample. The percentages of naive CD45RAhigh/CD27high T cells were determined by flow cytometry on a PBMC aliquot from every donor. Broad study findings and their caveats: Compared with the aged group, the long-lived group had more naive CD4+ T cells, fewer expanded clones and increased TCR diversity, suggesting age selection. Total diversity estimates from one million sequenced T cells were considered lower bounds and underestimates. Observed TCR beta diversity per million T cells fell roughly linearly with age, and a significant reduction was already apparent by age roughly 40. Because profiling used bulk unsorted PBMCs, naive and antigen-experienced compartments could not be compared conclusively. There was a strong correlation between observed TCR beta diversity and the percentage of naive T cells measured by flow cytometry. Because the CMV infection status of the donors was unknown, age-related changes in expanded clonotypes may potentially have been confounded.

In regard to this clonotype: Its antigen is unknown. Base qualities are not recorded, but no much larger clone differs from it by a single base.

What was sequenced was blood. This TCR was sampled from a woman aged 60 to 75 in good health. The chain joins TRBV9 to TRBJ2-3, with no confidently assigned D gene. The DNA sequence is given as TGTGCCAGCAGCGTAGAAGGATCGAGCACAGATACGCAGTATTTT. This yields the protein CASSVEGSSTDTQYF.